This T cell receptor beta chain was recovered during a study of CD8 T cells in Susac syndrome. The germline gives CDR1 SGHNT, CDR2 YYREEE (reference sequence). The CDR3 loop spans 16 amino acids. V lost 3 bases to trimming and J lost 0 bases; unmatched junction nucleotides: 7. Sequencing of TCR beta was carried out in blood CD8+ and CD4+ T cells. RNA in amounts of roughly 0.5 to 1 ug was reverse transcribed with random hexamers. TCRdb independently ran MiXCR on the immunoSEQ multiplex PCR reads; one entry per CDR3 protein. The sample comprises about 400,000 distinct CDR3 sequences, around 85% of which are singletons, and around 0.12% rests with the top ten.

The V gene is TRBV5-4, the J gene TRBJ2-7; TRBD2 matches at 9 bases. The TCR was taken from a human donor with multiple sclerosis. Sequencing was carried out using CD8+ T cells from PBMCs. The CDR3 coding sequence is TGTGCCAGCAGCTCCACCGGGGGACTAGCCTCCTACGAGCAGTACTTC. Its protein product is CASSSTGGLASYEQYF.